A selection of T cell receptor beta chains follows, all from one sample in a study of regulatory T cells in long-lasting Graves disease. TCRdb used MiXCR to reprocess the multiplex PCR reads, holding one entry per CDR3 protein. The sample has about 290,000 distinct CDR3 sequences; around 21% are singletons. The source was peripheral blood mononuclear cells (PBMCs), collected when the disease was refractory, from a patient treated with antithyroid drugs. The receptors originated from a female donor with Graves disease. Both conserved end residues are part of each CDR3. D genes are given only for firm matches. The size of a clone is reported for some rows only, either as once, few or many, or as a class for expanded clones.

j_call clone_size v_call d_call cdr3_length cdr3_nt cdr3_aa
TRBJ1-1 many TRBV29-1 NA 12 TGCAGCGGGAGGGTTACGAACACTGAAGCTTTCTTT CSGRVTNTEAFF
TRBJ2-5 NA TRBV7-9 TRBD1 15 TGTGCCAGCAGCTCTACAGGGGGCACATGGGAGACCCAGTACTTC CASSSTGGTWETQYF
TRBJ1-4 many TRBV28 NA 16 TGTGCCAGCAGTTTATGGGGTGGGGTTATGGATGAAAAACTGTTTTTT CASSLWGGVMDEKLFF
TRBJ1-3 few TRBV18 NA 14 TGTGCCAGCTCAATGGGTCCCTCAGGAAACACCATATATTTT CASSMGPSGNTIYF
TRBJ1-4 many TRBV2 NA 13 TGTGCCAGCGTTCCAACAACTAATGAAAAACTGTTTTTT CASVPTTNEKLFF
TRBJ2-7 many TRBV28 NA 13 TGTGCCAGCAGCCCTAGGGTGGAATACGAGCAGTACTTC CASSPRVEYEQYF
TRBJ2-7 NA TRBV5-1 TRBD2 16 TGCGCCAGCAGCTTAAAATCTTCTAGCGGGGTCTACGAGCAGTACTTC CASSLKSSSGVYEQYF
TRBJ1-5 few TRBV6-1 NA 17 TGTGCCAGCAGTTATGATTTTTTATGGTTTTTCAATCAGCCCCAGCATTTT CASSYDFLWFFNQPQHF
TRBJ2-1 few TRBV10-2 NA 12 TGCGCCAGCAAGAGGGGGGACAATGAGCAGTTCTTC CASKRGDNEQFF
TRBJ2-7 many TRBV28 NA 12 TGTGCCAGCAGTTTAATTGGAGGGGAGCAGTACTTC CASSLIGGEQYF
TRBJ2-7 many TRBV7-2 TRBD2 14 TGTGCCAGCAGTTCTAGCGGGGTCTCCTACGAGCAGTACTTC CASSSSGVSYEQYF
TRBJ1-5 many TRBV6-5 NA 15 TGTGCCAGCAGTTACTCGATGAGGGGCAATCAGCCCCAGCATTTT CASSYSMRGNQPQHF
TRBJ1-3 many TRBV18 NA 14 TGTGCCAGCTCACCACCGGGACAAGGAAACACCATATATTTT CASSPPGQGNTIYF
TRBJ2-5 few TRBV20-1 TRBD2 15 TGCAGTGCTAGTGGAGTAGGACTCGGGGGGAGGACCCAGTACTTC CSASGVGLGGRTQYF
TRBJ2-1 many TRBV28 TRBD2 17 TGTGCCAGCAGTTCAAGATTAGCGGGTTCGAACTACAATGAGCAGTTCTTC CASSSRLAGSNYNEQFF
TRBJ2-2 many TRBV18 NA 13 TGTGCCAGCTCGTCGGTCTACACCGGGGAGCTGTTTTTT CASSSVYTGELFF
TRBJ1-1 few TRBV7-9 NA 13 TGTGCCAGCAGCTTAGGAGCGAGCACTGAAGCTTTCTTT CASSLGASTEAFF
TRBJ2-1 NA TRBV30 TRBD2 15 TGTGCCTGGAGTGGGCTAGCGGGAGTATACAATGAGCAGTTCTTC CAWSGLAGVYNEQFF
TRBJ2-4 few TRBV7-2 NA 14 TGTGCCAGCTCGCCCTGGGGAGCCAAAAACATTCAGTACTTC CASSPWGAKNIQYF
TRBJ1-6 NA TRBV7-2 TRBD1 16 TGTGCCAGCAGCCAACAAGGGACAGCCGGAGGGTCACCCCTCCACTTT CASSQQGTAGGSPLHF
TRBJ2-5 few TRBV18 TRBD2 16 TGTGCCAGCTCATCTACACTAGCGGGAGTTCCAGAGACCCAGTACTTC CASSSTLAGVPETQYF
TRBJ2-2 NA TRBV19 NA 18 TGTGCCAGTAGTATAGATTCCCTGGGCAGATTGAACACCGGGGAGCTGTTTTTT CASSIDSLGRLNTGELFF
TRBJ1-1 NA TRBV6-1 NA 14 TGTGCCAGCAGCTCCGGGGGCCCAGGGACTGAAGCTTTCTTT CASSSGGPGTEAFF
TRBJ2-2 NA TRBV28 NA 13 TGTGCCAGCATCCCAGAGGCGACCGGGGAGCTGTTTTTT CASIPEATGELFF
TRBJ2-5 NA TRBV29-1 NA 13 TGCAGCGTTGAAGCGAACAGGCAAGAGACCCAGTACTTC CSVEANRQETQYF
TRBJ1-4 many TRBV10-3 NA 13 TGTGCCATCAGTGGGGAGTGGGGCGAAAAACTGTTTTTT CAISGEWGEKLFF
TRBJ1-2 NA TRBV4-3 NA 14 TGCGCCAGCAGCCAAGATCGGGAAGGCTATGGCTACACCTTC CASSQDREGYGYTF
TRBJ1-2 many TRBV6-5 NA 13 TGTGCCAGCAGTTACTCGTATTGGAGTGGCTACACCTTC CASSYSYWSGYTF
TRBJ2-5 NA TRBV7-9 NA 15 TGTGCCAGCAGCTTAGCAGGCGGGTTGGGTGAGACCCAGTACTTC CASSLAGGLGETQYF
TRBJ1-6 NA TRBV20-1 NA 16 TGCAGTGCCACCCTGGGACGACCCCCCAATAATTCACCCCTCCACTTT CSATLGRPPNNSPLHF
TRBJ2-7 NA TRBV20-1 TRBD2 13 TGCAGTGCTAGGGCTAGCGGGAGTAGTGAGCAGTACTTC CSARASGSSEQYF
TRBJ2-5 many TRBV9 TRBD1 14 TGTGCCAGCAGCCCGGGACAGGAACAAGAGACCCAGTACTTC CASSPGQEQETQYF
TRBJ2-7 NA TRBV20-1 TRBD2 15 TGCAGTGCTAGAGAAGGGACTAGCGGCCCCTACGAGCAGTACTTC CSAREGTSGPYEQYF
TRBJ1-1 few TRBV29-1 NA 12 TGCAGCGTTGAAGATAATCGGTCTGAAGCTTTCTTT CSVEDNRSEAFF
TRBJ2-7 many TRBV5-1 TRBD2 14 TGCGCCAGCAGCTTGTTGCGGGAGTCCTACGAGCAGTACTTC CASSLLRESYEQYF